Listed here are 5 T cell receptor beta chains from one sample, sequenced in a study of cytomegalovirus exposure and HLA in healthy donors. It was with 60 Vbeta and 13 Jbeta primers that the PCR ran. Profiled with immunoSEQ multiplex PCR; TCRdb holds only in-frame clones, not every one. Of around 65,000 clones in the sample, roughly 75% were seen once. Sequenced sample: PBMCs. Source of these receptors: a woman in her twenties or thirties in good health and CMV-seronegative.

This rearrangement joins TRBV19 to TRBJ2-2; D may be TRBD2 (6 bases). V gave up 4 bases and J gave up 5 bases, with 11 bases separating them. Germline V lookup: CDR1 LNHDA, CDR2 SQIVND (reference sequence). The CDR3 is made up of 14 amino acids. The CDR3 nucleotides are TGTGCCAGTAGTAGCATTGCGGGGACCGGGGAGCTGTTTTTT. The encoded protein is CASSSIAGTGELFF.

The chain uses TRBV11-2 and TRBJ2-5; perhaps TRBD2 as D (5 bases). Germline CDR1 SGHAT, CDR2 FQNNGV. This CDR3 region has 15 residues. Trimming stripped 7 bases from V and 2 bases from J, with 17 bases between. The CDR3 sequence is CASNWGVGVQETQYF. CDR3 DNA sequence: TGTGCCAGCAATTGGGGAGTTGGGGTGCAAGAGACCCAGTACTTC.

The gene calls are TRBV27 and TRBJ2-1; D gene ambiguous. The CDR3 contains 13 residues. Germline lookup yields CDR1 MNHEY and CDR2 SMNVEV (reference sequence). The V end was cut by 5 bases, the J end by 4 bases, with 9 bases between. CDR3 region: CASSTGSYNEQFF. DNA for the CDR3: TGTGCCAGCAGTACCGGGTCTTACAATGAGCAGTTCTTC.

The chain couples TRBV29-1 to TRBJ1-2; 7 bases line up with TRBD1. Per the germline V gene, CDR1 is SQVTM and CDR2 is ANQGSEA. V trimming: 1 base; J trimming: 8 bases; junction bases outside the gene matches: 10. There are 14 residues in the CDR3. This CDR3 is CSVEVHTGARGYTF. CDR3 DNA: TGCAGCGTTGAAGTCCATACAGGGGCGCGAGGCTACACCTTC.

CDR3 sequence: CASSTGTGKQYF. In nucleotides, the CDR3 is TGTGCCAGTAGTACCGGGACAGGCAAGCAGTACTTC. The V call is TRBV19, the J call TRBJ2-7; 8 positions agree with TRBD1. Germline V gene lookup returns CDR1 LNHDA and CDR2 SQIVND (reference sequence). This CDR3 is 12 amino acids long. With 4 bases clipped from V and 8 bases from J, the junction kept 4 bases outside the gene matches.